The 21 T cell receptor beta chains listed next were all sequenced from one sample in a study of T cells in Graves' hyperthyroidism and ophthalmopathy. Amplification of TCR beta CDR3 regions was performed using RNA transcripts as template. A set of HTBI primers served as the primers for a first-round RT-PCR of the TCR CDR3. TCRdb passed the multiplex PCR reads through MiXCR, listing each CDR3 protein once. Of around 690,000 distinct CDR3 sequences in the sample, more than 20% are singletons; the top ten hold roughly 30%. Input material: blood. All receptors derive from a man younger than 45 with Graves' ophthalmopathy.

This chain uses TRBV20-1 with TRBJ2-2, with 8 bases aligning to TRBD2. CDR3 size: 15 residues. In germline, CDR1 is DFQATT, CDR2 SNEGSKA (reference sequence). Trimming cost V 0 bases and J 7 bases; bases outside gene matches: 7. CDR3 residues: CSARERLAYIGELFF. The CDR3 DNA follows: TGCAGTGCTAGAGAGAGACTAGCGTACATCGGGGAGCTGTTTTTT.

This clonotype was observed at least ten times. V is TRBV5-1 and J is TRBJ2-3; a weak D match, TRBD2 (5 bases). Germline assignment: CDR1 SGHRS and CDR2 YFSETQ. This CDR3 has 14 amino acids. V lost 3 bases to trimming and J lost 2 bases, with 10 bases between them. Written as DNA, the CDR3 is TGCGCCAGCAGCTACAGCGGTCCCACAGATACGCAGTATTTT. Amino acid sequence: CASSYSGPTDTQYF.

The table lists this clonotype with many counts. The rearrangement uses TRBV28 and TRBJ2-1; 10 bases match TRBD2. The germline V gene encodes CDR1 MDHEN and CDR2 SYDVKM. The CDR3 contains 18 residues. V shed 1 base, J shed 0 bases, and the junction held 6 bases outside the gene matches. CDR3 region: CASSLSAASGSSYNEQFF. CDR3 nucleotide sequence: TGTGCCAGCAGTTTATCGGCGGCTAGCGGGAGCTCCTACAATGAGCAGTTCTTC.

The sample holds a few counts of this clonotype. V usage is TRBV29-1 and J usage is TRBJ2-7; 7 bases are shared with TRBD2. The V gene end was trimmed by 6 bases and the J gene end by 1 base; junction bases not matched to a gene: 9. Germline CDR1 is SQVTM and CDR2 is ANQGSEA. The CDR3 has 14 residues. CDR3 sequence reads: CSVVTRLASYEQYF. CDR3 DNA sequence: TGCAGCGTCGTGACCCGACTAGCATCCTACGAGCAGTACTTC.

As to this clonotype: A much larger clone differs from this one at a single base, so this may be a read error. The genes are TRBV28 and TRBJ2-7; weak D call: TRBD2 (6 bases). CDR1 is MDHEN, CDR2 SYDVKM, per germline. The CDR3 is 12 residues long. V lost 10 bases and J lost 3, with 13 bases in between. Here the CDR3 reads CAIRRTNYEQYF. CDR3 sequence (DNA): TGTGCCATCAGACGGACTAACTACGAGCAGTACTTC. Looking up the rest from reference TRBV28 and TRBJ2-7 gives the full variable domain: DVKVTQSSRYLVKRTGEKVFLECVQDMDHENMFWYRQDPGLGLRLIYFSYDVKMKEKGDIPEGYSVSREKKERFSLILESASTNQTSMYLCAIRRTNYEQYFGPGTRLTVT.

This clonotype was counted between two and nine times. Compared with germline, one end of the junction differs, possibly owing to a read error. The chain has TRBV29-1 and TRBJ2-1, with 8 bases lining up with TRBD2. The CDR3 has 16 amino acids. The V gene's germline CDR1 is SQVTM and CDR2 ANQGSEA. The CDR3 loop is CSVDPLGRGTYNEQFF. The CDR3 nucleotides are TGCAGCGTTGACCCTCTCGGGAGGGGTACATACAATGAGCAATTCTTC.

This clonotype was counted many times. The chain has TRBV11-2 and TRBJ1-2; D unresolved. This CDR3 contains 13 residues. Germline values: CDR1 SGHAT, CDR2 FQNNGV. V gave up 1 base and J gave up 7 bases, with 10 bases separating them. For the CDR3, the DNA is TGTGCCAGCAGCTTAGGGCAAGAAAGTGGCTACACCTTC. It codes for CASSLGQESGYTF.

The V call is TRBV4-3, the J call TRBJ2-2, with 10 positions matching TRBD1. J lost 2 bases, V lost 3 bases, and 3 bases had no gene match. Germline values: CDR1 LGHNA, CDR2 YSLEER. The CDR3 length is 16 residues. CDR3 nucleotide sequence: TGCGCCAGCAGCCAGGGACAGGGGCGTAACACCGGGGAGCTGTTTTTT. This encodes CASSQGQGRNTGELFF.

This clonotype appeared a few times. The chain recombines TRBV6-8 with TRBJ2-3; 11 bases align to TRBD2. J was trimmed by 3 bases and V by 4 bases; bases with no gene match: 6. CDR1 MNHGY and CDR2 SAAAGT come from the germline V gene. This CDR3 is 16 amino acids long. This CDR3 is CASSSSGRRRTDTQYF. DNA of the CDR3: TGTGCCAGCAGTTCTAGCGGGAGGAGGCGGACAGATACGCAGTATTTT.

This clonotype was detected only a few times. The gene calls are TRBV7-3 and TRBJ2-3; possibly TRBD2 for D (6 bases). The V gene's germline CDR1 is SGHTA and CDR2 FQGTGA. The CDR3 covers 15 residues. Trimming left V 2 bases short and J 4 bases short, with 13 bases between. The CDR3: CASSLGGAAADTQYF. CDR3 DNA sequence: TGTGCCAGCAGCTTAGGAGGGGCGGCAGCAGATACGCAGTATTTT.

J is TRBJ2-1 and V is TRBV6-1, with 9 positions matching TRBD2. Trimming removed 5 bases from V and 9 bases from J; junction bases left unmatched: 5. This CDR3 spans 13 amino acids. The germline V gene encodes CDR1 MNHNS and CDR2 SASEGT. In DNA form, the CDR3 reads TGTGCCAGCAGTCGCGGCGGGGGGGGTGAGCAGTTCTTC. Translating gives CASSRGGGGEQFF.

This clonotype was detected ten times or more. The CDR3 loop reads CASSEAFSLAGVGETQYF. In DNA, the CDR3 is TGTGCCAGCAGCGAGGCCTTTTCGCTAGCGGGAGTGGGGGAGACCCAGTACTTC. The chain uses TRBV9 and TRBJ2-5; the match to TRBD2 covers 10 bases. J gave up 5 bases and V 3 bases, and 16 bases lay outside the gene matches. The CDR3 totals 18 residues. The germline V gene encodes CDR1 SGDLS and CDR2 YYNGEE.

The sample holds many counts of this clonotype. The chain employs TRBV2 and TRBJ2-3; D is undetermined. This CDR3 spans 16 amino acids. V was trimmed by 1 base and J by 7 bases, leaving 18 bases between them. Per germline, CDR1 SNHLY and CDR2 FYNNEI. CDR3 in amino acids: CASSEGRSGAIHTQYF. The CDR3 nucleotides read TGTGCCAGCAGTGAAGGGCGCTCCGGTGCGATTCATACGCAGTATTTT.

This clonotype was recorded a few times. The chain links TRBV6-6 to TRBJ2-1; 13 nucleotides align to TRBD2. Germline CDR1 is MNHNY and CDR2 is SVGAGI (reference sequence). The CDR3 extends over 20 amino acids. V lost 0 bases to trimming and J lost 2 bases; unmatched junction nucleotides: 10. The chain's CDR3 is CASSYSLRLAGGGTYNEQFF. CDR3 sequence (DNA): TGTGCCAGCAGTTACTCGCTACGACTAGCGGGAGGTGGGACCTACAATGAGCAGTTCTTC.

The gene calls are TRBV7-9 and TRBJ2-7, with a tentative D call TRBD1 (6 bases). The germline V gene has CDR1 SEHNR and CDR2 FQNEAQ (reference sequence). The CDR3 length is 17 residues. Trimming stripped 5 bases from V and 4 bases from J, with 24 bases between. The chain's CDR3 is CASSDGTVTGRKYEQYF. CDR3 bases: TGTGCCAGCAGCGACGGGACCGTAACAGGGCGGAAATACGAGCAGTACTTC.

The gene calls are TRBV20-1 and TRBJ2-7; 8 bases are a match to TRBD2. Germline CDR1 is DFQATT and CDR2 is SNEGSKA (reference sequence). The J segment lost 1 base and the V segment lost 3 bases, leaving 11 bases of the junction unmatched. This CDR3 has 16 amino acids. Written as DNA, the CDR3 is TGCAGTGCTAGTGGGGAAAAGACTAGCGTATCCTACGAGCAGTACTTC. Its translation: CSASGEKTSVSYEQYF.

The table lists this clonotype with many counts. The chain is built from TRBV11-2 and TRBJ1-1; D unresolved. CDR1 is SGHAT and CDR2 is FQNNGV in the germline V gene. This CDR3 contains 14 residues. V was cut by 0 bases and J by 3 bases, with 8 bases left in between. This CDR3 is CASSLEGLDTEAFF. CDR3 in DNA: TGTGCCAGCAGCTTAGAAGGACTGGACACTGAAGCTTTCTTT.

This clonotype was seen repeatedly, ten times or more. Here the CDR3 reads CASSFRGGTYEQYF. In DNA, the CDR3 is TGTGCCAGCAGTTTCCGGGGGGGGACCTACGAGCAGTACTTC. This chain connects TRBV12-3 or TRBV12-4 to TRBJ2-7; 8 bases line up with TRBD2. V trimming: 3 bases; J trimming: 2 bases; junction bases outside the gene matches: 3. This CDR3 has 14 amino acids.

The chain is built from TRBV18 and TRBJ2-2; D possibly corresponds to TRBD2 (5 bases). The CDR3 spans 16 residues. V gave up 6 bases and J gave up 2 bases, with 16 bases separating them. The germline V gene encodes CDR1 KGHSH and CDR2 LQKENI. CDR3 sequence reads: CASSLGLASNTGELFF. DNA for the CDR3: TGTGCCAGCTCGCTAGGTTTAGCGTCCAACACCGGGGAGCTGTTTTTT.

The chain uses TRBV18 and TRBJ2-1, with D perhaps assigned TRBD1 or TRBD2 (6 bases each). V lost 3 bases and J lost 0, with 9 bases in between. The CDR3 sequence is 15 residues long. Germline CDR1 reads KGHSH; CDR2 reads LQKENI. CDR3 protein: CASSPEGGSYNEQFF. Here the CDR3 DNA reads TGTGCCAGCTCACCGGAGGGGGGCTCCTACAATGAGCAGTTCTTC.

This clonotype was detected many times. The V gene is TRBV28, the J gene TRBJ1-1; 7 bases agree with TRBD1. Per germline, CDR1 MDHEN and CDR2 SYDVKM. Germline trimming cut 6 bases from V and 1 base from J; bases unmatched to any gene: 2. CDR3 length: 13 amino acids. This CDR3 reads CASSRTGNTEAFF. For the CDR3, the DNA is TGTGCCAGCAGCCGGACAGGGAACACTGAAGCTTTCTTT.